Presented here are 20 T cell receptor beta chains from one specimen sequenced in a study of shared clonotypes between healthy human individuals. The protocol was immunoSEQ multiplex PCR, while the TCRdb copy is restricted to in-frame clones and leaves out a portion. The table records 1 million to 1.2 million clones, about 72% of them present only once. The material sequenced was memory CD4+ T cells from PBMCs. Noted subset: CD45RA-negative fraction. All receptors come from a man aged 18 to 29 in good health. Some clones in this sample may be carry-over from other donors' samples.

This chain uses TRBV5-1 with TRBJ2-3, with D maybe TRBD1 (6 bases). The CDR3 spans 14 residues. Looked up from germline, CDR1 is SGHRS and CDR2 is YFSETQ. Deletions cut 4 bases from V and 2 bases from J, with 11 bases between. This CDR3 is CASSQGLATDTQYF. The CDR3 DNA is TGCGCCAGCAGCCAGGGGTTGGCCACAGATACGCAGTATTTT.

The DNA for the CDR3 is TGCGCCAGCAGTGACGCTGGGGGACGGGATGAAAAACTGTTTTTT. The encoded protein is CASSDAGGRDEKLFF. This sequence joins TRBV10-2 and TRBJ1-4; weak D call: TRBD1 (5 bases). The V and J ends lost 3 bases and 6 bases respectively, with 14 bases between them. CDR3 length equals 15 residues. Germline V gives CDR1 WSHSY, CDR2 SAAADI.

V is TRBV4-2 and J is TRBJ2-1; TRBD2 matches 10 bases. Losses at the gene ends were 0 bases for V and 9 bases for J; bases not matched to a gene: 14. CDR1 is LGHNA, CDR2 YNFKEQ, per germline. The CDR3 totals 18 residues. The CDR3 DNA reads as TGTGCCAGCAGCCAAGATCGGGCTAGCGGGAGCCCCACCGCTGAGCAGTTCTTC. Its protein product is CASSQDRASGSPTAEQFF.

This chain uses TRBV7-3 with TRBJ2-6; 8 nucleotides align to TRBD1. V gave up 5 bases and J gave up 3 bases; unmatched junction bases: 6. Germline V gene sequence: CDR1 SGHTA, CDR2 FQGTGA. This CDR3 region has 16 residues. CDR3 nucleotides: TGTGCCAGCAGCCCCCAGGGGGCGGGTGGGGCCAACGTCCTGACTTTC. Translated: CASSPQGAGGANVLTF.

CDR3 amino acids: CASSPQGGYGYTF. DNA of the CDR3: TGTGCCAGCAGTCCCCAGGGTGGCTATGGCTACACCTTC. J is TRBJ1-2 and V is TRBV28; a weak D match, TRBD1 (5 bases). Trimming took off 5 bases at V and 4 bases at J, with 11 bases between the two ends. The CDR3 length is 13 residues. The germline CDR1 and CDR2 sequences are MDHEN and SYDVKM.

This rearrangement joins TRBV11-2 to TRBJ1-1; D unclear. Between the trimmed V and J ends, which lost 5 bases and 0 bases, there was a span of 13 bases. The germline V gene encodes CDR1 SGHAT and CDR2 FQNNGV. CDR3 length: 15 residues. In DNA form, the CDR3 reads TGTGCCAGCAGCCCCCTAGGCGGGGTGAACACTGAAGCTTTCTTT. It specifies CASSPLGGVNTEAFF. Using reference TRBV11-2 and TRBJ1-1 for the parts outside the CDR3, the full variable domain is EAGVAQSPRYKIIEKRQSVAFWCNPISGHATLYWYQQILGQGPKLLIQFQNNGVVDDSQLPKDRFSAERLKGVDSTLKIQPAKLEDSAVYLCASSPLGGVNTEAFFGQGTRLTVV.

The genes are TRBV6-1 and TRBJ1-4, with a tentative D call TRBD1 (5 bases). The germline gives CDR1 MNHNS, CDR2 SASEGT. There are 13 residues in the CDR3. The germline V and J ends were trimmed by 5 bases and 2 bases, with 6 bases remaining between them. DNA for the CDR3: TGTGCCAGCAGTCGACAGACTAATGAAAAACTGTTTTTT. Translating gives CASSRQTNEKLFF.

This clone was recorded only once. This chain joins TRBV4-1 and TRBJ2-2, with D possibly being TRBD2 (5 bases). Germline CDR1 is MGHRA and CDR2 is YSYEKL. V was clipped by 6 bases and J by 1 base, with 12 bases between them. There are 15 residues in the CDR3. The CDR3 loop reads CASSFSGLNTGELFF. In nucleotides, the CDR3 is TGCGCCAGCAGTTTTTCCGGACTGAACACCGGGGAGCTGTTTTTT.

On this clone: One base away lies a much larger clone, so this may be a sequencing read error. The J gene is TRBJ2-5, the V gene TRBV5-4; 10 bases agree with TRBD2. Germline CDR1 SGHNT, CDR2 YYREEE (reference sequence). This CDR3 region has 17 residues. Unmatched junction bases numbered 9, after V lost 4 bases and J lost 0 bases. In nucleotides, the CDR3 is TGTGCCAGCAGCGGGTGGGGACTAGCGTCGTACCAAGAGACCCAGTACTTC. It encodes CASSGWGLASYQETQYF.

V and J are TRBV28 and TRBJ2-7; D is possibly TRBD1 or TRBD2 (5 bases each). Germline V gives CDR1 MDHEN, CDR2 SYDVKM. This CDR3 region has 15 residues. The germline V and J ends were trimmed by 4 bases and 3 bases, with 16 bases remaining between them. The CDR3 DNA reads TGTGCCAGCAGTTCTCCGGGACGCCCTGACTACGAGCAGTACTTC. This sequence encodes CASSSPGRPDYEQYF.

The rearrangement uses TRBV7-2 and TRBJ2-5; TRBD2 matches at 11 bases. Trimming took 5 bases from V and 2 from J; bases not matched to a gene: 10. The length of the CDR3 is 17 residues. Per germline, CDR1 SGHTA and CDR2 FQGNSA. DNA of the CDR3: TGTGCCAGCAGCCCGTTTAGCGGGAGGGCCGGGCAAGAGACCCAGTACTTC. Protein sequence: CASSPFSGRAGQETQYF.

The chain uses TRBV25-1 and TRBJ2-5; D gene unclear. V lost 1 base, J lost 4 bases, and 13 bases lay in between. The CDR3 length is 15 residues. Germline V CDR1 and CDR2: MGHDK, SYGVNS. This chain's CDR3 is CASSEFRQLRETQYF. The CDR3 DNA sequence: TGTGCCAGCAGTGAATTCCGGCAGCTTCGAGAGACCCAGTACTTC.

V usage is TRBV7-2 and J usage is TRBJ2-3, with no clear D. The CDR3 is 15 amino acids. Trimming took off 0 bases at V and 6 bases at J, with 13 bases between the two ends. CDR1 and CDR2 from the germline V gene are SGHTA and FQGNSA. The CDR3 sequence is CASSLAGTREDTQYF. CDR3 in DNA: TGTGCCAGCAGCTTAGCGGGAACCCGAGAGGATACGCAGTATTTT.

The J gene is TRBJ2-3, the V gene TRBV6-5; 10 bases match TRBD2. J was trimmed by 8 bases and V by 6 bases; bases with no gene match: 8. Germline assignment: CDR1 MNHEY and CDR2 SVGAGI. The CDR3 loop spans 14 amino acids. CDR3 coding DNA: TGTGCCAGCAGCCCCATGAGCGGGGGGGCTACGCAGTATTTT. Its translation is CASSPMSGGATQYF.

The CDR3 bases are TGTGCCAGCACCACGATGGGGGGTGTCCAAGAGACCCAGTACTTC. The encoded protein is CASTTMGGVQETQYF. The V gene is TRBV2, the J gene TRBJ2-5; D possibly corresponds to TRBD2 (6 bases). Per germline, CDR1 SNHLY and CDR2 FYNNEI. V lost 7 bases to trimming and J lost 1 base, with 16 bases between them. The CDR3 is 15 amino acids.

Concerning this clone: Distinct nucleotide sequences in the sample also encode this CDR3. The rearrangement uses TRBV29-1 and TRBJ1-1; 10 nucleotides match TRBD1. The ends lost 7 bases at V and 4 bases at J; junction bases unmatched: 3. In germline, CDR1 is SQVTM, CDR2 ANQGSEA. CDR3 length: 12 amino acids. The CDR3 region is CSARTGGTEAFF. As DNA, the CDR3 is TGCAGCGCCAGGACAGGGGGCACTGAAGCTTTCTTT.

The chain uses TRBV13 and TRBJ2-1, with TRBD1 identical over 7 bases. V lost 5 bases to trimming and J lost 6 bases; unmatched junction nucleotides: 4. Germline loops: CDR1 PRHDT, CDR2 FYEKMQ (reference sequence). This CDR3 has 13 amino acids. CDR3 sequence reads: CASSLRDSNEQFF. For the CDR3, the DNA is TGTGCCAGCAGCCTTCGGGACAGCAATGAGCAGTTCTTC.

The chain uses TRBV7-8 and TRBJ1-5; D not certain. V lost 2 bases and J 3 bases, leaving 14 bases between the germline ends. CDR3 length: 16 amino acids. Germline V gives CDR1 SGHVS, CDR2 FQNEAQ. DNA for the CDR3: TGTGCCAGCAGCTTACTAACGGGTAACTCCAATCAGCCCCAGCATTTT. This encodes CASSLLTGNSNQPQHF.

The J gene is TRBJ2-1, the V gene TRBV19; D may be TRBD2 (5 bases). CDR1 LNHDA and CDR2 SQIVND come from the germline V gene (reference sequence). The CDR3 is 15 amino acids. V was shortened by 4 bases and J by 7 bases, with 17 bases between the two germline ends. DNA for the CDR3: TGTGCCAGTAGTAGTCTGGCCGGGAACCCAAATGAGCAGTTCTTC. Amino acids: CASSSLAGNPNEQFF.

The V gene is TRBV4-3, the J gene TRBJ1-1; the match to TRBD1 covers 8 bases. Germline values: CDR1 LGHNA, CDR2 YSLEER. This CDR3 has 15 residues. V shed 5 bases and J 6 bases; nucleotides not matched to a gene: 11. The CDR3 DNA is TGCGCCAGCAGCGTTGGACAGGGTAGGATGGCTGAAGCTTTCTTT. Protein: CASSVGQGRMAEAFF.